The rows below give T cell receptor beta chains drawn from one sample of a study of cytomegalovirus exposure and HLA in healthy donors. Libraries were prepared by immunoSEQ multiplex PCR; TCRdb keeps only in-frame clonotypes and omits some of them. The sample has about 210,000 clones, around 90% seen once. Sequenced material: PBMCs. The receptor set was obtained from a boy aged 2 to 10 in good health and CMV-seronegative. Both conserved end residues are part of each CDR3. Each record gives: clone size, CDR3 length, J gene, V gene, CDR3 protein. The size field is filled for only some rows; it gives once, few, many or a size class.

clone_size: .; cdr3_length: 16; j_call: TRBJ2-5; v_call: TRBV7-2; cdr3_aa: CASSFNSGGGQETQYF
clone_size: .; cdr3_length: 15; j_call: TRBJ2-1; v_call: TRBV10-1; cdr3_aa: CASSERDRGDNEQFF
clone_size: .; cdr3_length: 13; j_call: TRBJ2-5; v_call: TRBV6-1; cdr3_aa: CASSEHGVGTQYF
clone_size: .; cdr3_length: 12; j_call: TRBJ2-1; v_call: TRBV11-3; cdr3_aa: CASSFSGDEQFF
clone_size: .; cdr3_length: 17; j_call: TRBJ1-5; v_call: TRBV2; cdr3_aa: CASSELAGPKSNQPQHF
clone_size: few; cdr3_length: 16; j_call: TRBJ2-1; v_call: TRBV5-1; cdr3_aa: CASSLEDSLTLNEQFF
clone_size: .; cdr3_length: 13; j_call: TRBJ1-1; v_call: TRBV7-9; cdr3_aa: CASGLDSNTEAFF
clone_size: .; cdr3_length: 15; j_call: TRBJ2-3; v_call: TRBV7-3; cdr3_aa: CASSLIGGASDTQYF
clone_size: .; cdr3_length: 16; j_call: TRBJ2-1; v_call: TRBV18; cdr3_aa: CASSPPPSGRAHEQFF
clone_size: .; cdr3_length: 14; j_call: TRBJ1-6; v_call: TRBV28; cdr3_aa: CASIPSGGNSPLHF
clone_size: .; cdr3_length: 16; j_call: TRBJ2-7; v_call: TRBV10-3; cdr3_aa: CAISDPGGGGPYEQYF
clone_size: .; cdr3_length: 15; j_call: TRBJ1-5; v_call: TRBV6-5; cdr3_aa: CASRSPTGVNQPQHF
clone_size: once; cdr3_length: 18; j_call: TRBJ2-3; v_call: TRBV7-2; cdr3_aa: CASSPRPRLAGGTDTQYF
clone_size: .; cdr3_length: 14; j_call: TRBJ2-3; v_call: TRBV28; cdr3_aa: CASSFSGSTDTQYF
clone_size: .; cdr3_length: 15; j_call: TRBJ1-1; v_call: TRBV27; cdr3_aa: CASRDSYFRGTEAFF
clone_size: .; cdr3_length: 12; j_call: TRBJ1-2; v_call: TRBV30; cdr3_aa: CAWTGPVYGYTF
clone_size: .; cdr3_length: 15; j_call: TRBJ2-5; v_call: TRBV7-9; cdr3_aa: CASSESGGGQETQYF
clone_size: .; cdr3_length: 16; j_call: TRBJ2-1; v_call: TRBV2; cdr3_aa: CASSERAGATYNEQFF